This T cell receptor (beta chain) was sequenced during a study of blood T cell repertoires in COVID-19. Study-level background: Sites in the United States, Italy and Spain provided acute and convalescent COVID-19 samples.

Some clones are missing from TCRdb's copy, which holds only in-frame ones; the method was immunoSEQ multiplex PCR. This sample has some 190,000 clones; approximately 85% occur once, and the top ten carry about 6.9%. In Seattle, patients joined the study during active infection and were tracked longitudinally. The CDR3 covers 16 residues. The germline V gene encodes CDR1 SGDLS and CDR2 YYNGEE. With V trimmed by 2 bases and J by 4 bases, 9 bases remained unmatched. The TCR sequence derives from an elderly man with COVID-19, enrolled during active disease. Sequencing was performed on peripheral blood. This sequence joins TRBV9 and TRBJ1-2; the match to TRBD1 covers 9 bases. The CDR3 here is CASSVGQGQGVYGYTF. CDR3 nucleotide sequence: TGTGCCAGCAGCGTTGGACAGGGACAGGGAGTCTATGGCTACACCTTC.